The entry below gives a single T cell receptor beta chain sequence along with its context. The record originates from a study of STAT5B mutations in CD4+ large granular lymphocyte leukemia. This was a survey-level run. The protocol was immunoSEQ multiplex PCR, while the TCRdb copy is restricted to in-frame clones and leaves out a portion. The sample holds 28,000 or so clones, around 78% seen once. This CDR3 region has 15 residues. V gave up 0 bases and J gave up 0 bases, with 9 bases separating them. In germline, CDR1 is SGHKS, CDR2 YYEKEE (reference sequence). The clonotype comes from a human donor in good health. The chain links TRBV5-5 to TRBJ1-2, with TRBD1 as a possible D gene (5 bases). The material sequenced was CD4+ T cells from blood buffy coats. The CDR3 nucleotides read TGTGCCAGCAGCTTGGATCCAGGGACTAACTATGGCTACACCTTC. This gives the protein CASSLDPGTNYGYTF.